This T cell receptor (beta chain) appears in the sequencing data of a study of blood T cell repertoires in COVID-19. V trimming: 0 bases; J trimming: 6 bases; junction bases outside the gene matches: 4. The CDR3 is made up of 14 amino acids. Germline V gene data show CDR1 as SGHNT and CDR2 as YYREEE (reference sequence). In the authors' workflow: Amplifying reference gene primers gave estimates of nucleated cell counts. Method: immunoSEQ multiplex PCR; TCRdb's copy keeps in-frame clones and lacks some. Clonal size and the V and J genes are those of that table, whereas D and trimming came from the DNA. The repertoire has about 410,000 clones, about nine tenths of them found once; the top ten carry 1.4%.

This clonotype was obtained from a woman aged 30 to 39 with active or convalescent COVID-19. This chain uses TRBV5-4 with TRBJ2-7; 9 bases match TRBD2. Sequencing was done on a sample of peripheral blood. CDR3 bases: TGTGCCAGCAGCTTGGATGGGACTAGCACCGAGCAGTACTTC. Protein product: CASSLDGTSTEQYF.